This T cell receptor beta chain was found in a study of cytomegalovirus exposure and HLA in healthy donors. Findings and limits, study-wide: The authors enumerated under 200 TCR beta chains as linked to cytomegalovirus. That first-cohort TCR clusters tended to co-occur in the 90 to 150 validation repertoires was found in a later analysis. Reportedly, cytomegalovirus status was diagnosed with high sensitivity and specificity.

Sequencing used immunoSEQ multiplex PCR; TCRdb keeps in-frame clones, though not all of them. The sample holds about 140,000 clones, roughly nine tenths seen once. It was the approximately 110-subject validation cohort, separate from the roughly 700-subject first cohort, to which the donors belonged. With regard to this clone: What it binds is unknown.

Sequenced: PBMCs. The sequence was collected from a man in his late teens or twenties in good health and CMV-seronegative.

In DNA, the CDR3 is TGTGCCAGCAGTTCGCGGGGGGGCGTATATGAGCAGTTCTTC. The encoded protein is CASSSRGGVYEQFF. The chain couples TRBV27 to TRBJ2-1, with 9 bases aligning to TRBD2. This CDR3 is 14 amino acids long. Per the germline V gene, CDR1 is MNHEY and CDR2 is SMNVEV (reference sequence). J lost 8 bases, V lost 4 bases, and 6 bases had no gene match.